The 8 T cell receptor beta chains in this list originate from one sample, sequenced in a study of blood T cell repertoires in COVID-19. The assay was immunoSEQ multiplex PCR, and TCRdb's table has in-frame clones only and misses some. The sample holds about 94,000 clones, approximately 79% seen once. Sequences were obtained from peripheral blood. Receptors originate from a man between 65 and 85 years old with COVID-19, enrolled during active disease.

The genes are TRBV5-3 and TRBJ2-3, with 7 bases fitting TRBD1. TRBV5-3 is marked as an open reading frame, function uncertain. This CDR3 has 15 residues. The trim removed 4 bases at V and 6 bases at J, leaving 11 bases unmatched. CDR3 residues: CARSTGQDLTDTQYF. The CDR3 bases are TGTGCCAGAAGCACTGGACAGGATCTCACGGATACGCAGTATTTT.

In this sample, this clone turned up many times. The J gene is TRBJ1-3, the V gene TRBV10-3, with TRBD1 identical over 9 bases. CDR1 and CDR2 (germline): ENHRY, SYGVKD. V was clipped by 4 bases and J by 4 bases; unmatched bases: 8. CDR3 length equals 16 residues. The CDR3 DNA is TGTGCCATCAGTGGTCGGACAGGGGAGACGGGAAACACCATATATTTT. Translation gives CAISGRTGETGNTIYF.

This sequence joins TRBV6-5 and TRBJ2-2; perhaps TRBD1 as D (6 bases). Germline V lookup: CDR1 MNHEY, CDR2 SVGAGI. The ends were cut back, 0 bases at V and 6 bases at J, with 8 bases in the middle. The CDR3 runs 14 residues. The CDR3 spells CASSYSQGPGELFF. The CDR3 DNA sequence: TGTGCCAGCAGTTACTCACAGGGACCCGGGGAGCTGTTTTTT.

The CDR3 DNA is TGTGCCAGCAGCGCCCCACGGAGATTTGGCGAGCGCGAGCAGTACTTC. Its translation: CASSAPRRFGEREQYF. The V gene is TRBV7-8, the J gene TRBJ2-7; D is unclear. This CDR3 contains 16 residues. The ends were cut back, 5 bases at V and 6 bases at J, with 23 bases in the middle. The V gene's germline CDR1 is SGHVS and CDR2 FQNEAQ.

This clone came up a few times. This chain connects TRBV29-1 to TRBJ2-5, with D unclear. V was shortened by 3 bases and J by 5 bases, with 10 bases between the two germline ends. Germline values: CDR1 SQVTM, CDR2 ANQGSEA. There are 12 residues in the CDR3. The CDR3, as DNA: TGCAGCGTTGAGGCAGGTGGGGAGACCCAGTACTTC. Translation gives CSVEAGGETQYF.

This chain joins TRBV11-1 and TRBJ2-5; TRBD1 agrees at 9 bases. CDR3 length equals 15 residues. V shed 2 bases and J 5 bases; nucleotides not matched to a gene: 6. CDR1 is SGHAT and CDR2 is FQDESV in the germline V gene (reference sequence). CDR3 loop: CASSLQGQGGETQYF. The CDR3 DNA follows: TGTGCCAGCAGCTTACAGGGACAGGGAGGGGAGACCCAGTACTTC.

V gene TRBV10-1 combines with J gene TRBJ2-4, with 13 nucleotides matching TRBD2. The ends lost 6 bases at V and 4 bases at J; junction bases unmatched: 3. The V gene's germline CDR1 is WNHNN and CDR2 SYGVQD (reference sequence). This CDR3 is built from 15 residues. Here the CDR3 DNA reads TGCGCCAGCAGAGGACTAGCGGGAGTTAAAAACATTCAGTACTTC. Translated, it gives CASRGLAGVKNIQYF.

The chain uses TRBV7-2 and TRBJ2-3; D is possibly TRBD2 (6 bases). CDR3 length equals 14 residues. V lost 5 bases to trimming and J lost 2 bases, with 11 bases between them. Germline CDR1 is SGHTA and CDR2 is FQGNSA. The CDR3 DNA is TGTGCCAGCAGCCCTGGACTAATCACAGATACGCAGTATTTT. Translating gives CASSPGLITDTQYF.